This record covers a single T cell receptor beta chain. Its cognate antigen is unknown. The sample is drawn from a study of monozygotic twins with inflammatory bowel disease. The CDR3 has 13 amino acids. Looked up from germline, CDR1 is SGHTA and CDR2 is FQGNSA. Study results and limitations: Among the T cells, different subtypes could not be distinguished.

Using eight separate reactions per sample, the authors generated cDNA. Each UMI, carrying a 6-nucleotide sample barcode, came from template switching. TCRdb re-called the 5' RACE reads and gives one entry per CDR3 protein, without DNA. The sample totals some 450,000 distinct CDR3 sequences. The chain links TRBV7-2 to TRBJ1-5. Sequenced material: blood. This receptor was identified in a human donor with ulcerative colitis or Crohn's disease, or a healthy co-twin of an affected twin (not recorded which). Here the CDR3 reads CASSLARNQPQHF.